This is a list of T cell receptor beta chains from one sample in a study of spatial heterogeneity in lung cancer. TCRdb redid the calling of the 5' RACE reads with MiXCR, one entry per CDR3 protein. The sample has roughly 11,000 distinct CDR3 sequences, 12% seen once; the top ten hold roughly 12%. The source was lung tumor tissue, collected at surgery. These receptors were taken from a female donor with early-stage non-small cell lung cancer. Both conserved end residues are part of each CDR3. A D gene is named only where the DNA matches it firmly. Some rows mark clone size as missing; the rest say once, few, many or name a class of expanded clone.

CDR3aa: CASSLDRLRRCSLNTEAFF; CDR3nt: TGTGCCAGCAGCTTAGATCGGCTGCGGAGGTGTTCGTTGAACACTGAAGCTTTCTTT; d_gene: NA; j_gene: TRBJ1-1; v_gene: TRBV11-3; abundance: many
CDR3aa: CASSPGLASQETQYF; CDR3nt: TGTGCCAGCAGCCCCGGGCTAGCGAGCCAAGAGACCCAGTACTTC; d_gene: NA; j_gene: TRBJ2-5; v_gene: TRBV7-2; abundance: few
CDR3aa: CASGNPTEESTDTQYF; CDR3nt: TGTGCTAGTGGTAACCCGACGGAGGAGAGCACAGATACGCAGTATTTT; d_gene: NA; j_gene: TRBJ2-3; v_gene: TRBV12-5; abundance: many
CDR3aa: CASSLQSSYNEQFF; CDR3nt: TGTGCCAGCAGCTTGCAGAGCTCCTACAATGAGCAGTTCTTC; d_gene: NA; j_gene: TRBJ2-1; v_gene: TRBV5-6; abundance: many
CDR3aa: CAIRDPGRDHYEQYF; CDR3nt: TGTGCCATCAGGGATCCGGGACGGGACCATTACGAGCAGTACTTC; d_gene: NA; j_gene: TRBJ2-7; v_gene: TRBV10-3; abundance: medium-sized
CDR3aa: CSARSWSSGNPDTQYF; CDR3nt: TGCAGTGCTAGATCATGGTCTAGCGGGAATCCAGATACGCAGTATTTT; d_gene: TRBD2; j_gene: TRBJ2-3; v_gene: TRBV20-1; abundance: NA
CDR3aa: CASSYSTSGRSEQFF; CDR3nt: TGTGCCAGCAGTTACTCGACTAGCGGGAGAAGTGAGCAGTTCTTC; d_gene: TRBD2; j_gene: TRBJ2-1; v_gene: TRBV6-6; abundance: many
CDR3aa: CASSPPGLLSETQYF; CDR3nt: TGTGCCAGCTCACCACCGGGACTCCTTTCAGAGACCCAGTACTTC; d_gene: NA; j_gene: TRBJ2-5; v_gene: TRBV18; abundance: NA
CDR3aa: CASSQGVSSNMVGYTF; CDR3nt: TGCGCCAGCAGCCAAGGAGTGTCCAGTAATATGGTAGGCTACACCTTC; d_gene: NA; j_gene: TRBJ1-2; v_gene: TRBV4-3; abundance: few
CDR3aa: CASSEEGQGVSGYTF; CDR3nt: TGTGCCAGCAGTGAAGAGGGACAGGGAGTCAGTGGCTACACCTTC; d_gene: TRBD1; j_gene: TRBJ1-2; v_gene: TRBV6-1; abundance: NA
CDR3aa: CASSLDLDWANTGELFF; CDR3nt: TGTGCCAGCAGCTTGGACCTGGACTGGGCGAACACCGGGGAGCTGTTTTTT; d_gene: NA; j_gene: TRBJ2-2; v_gene: TRBV5-4; abundance: few
CDR3aa: CASLPPVGRAPYF; CDR3nt: TGTGCCAGCCTCCCGCCGGTGGGCCGAGCCCCGTATTTT; d_gene: NA; j_gene: TRBJ2-3; v_gene: TRBV6-2/TRBV6-3; abundance: many
CDR3aa: CASSLDPGGKTQYF; CDR3nt: TGTGCCAGCAGCCTAGATCCTGGAGGGAAGACCCAGTACTTC; d_gene: NA; j_gene: TRBJ2-5; v_gene: TRBV7-2; abundance: many
CDR3aa: CAISVGIAGGETQYF; CDR3nt: TGTGCCATCAGTGTAGGGATAGCGGGAGGGGAGACCCAGTACTTC; d_gene: TRBD2; j_gene: TRBJ2-5; v_gene: TRBV10-3; abundance: few
CDR3aa: CASSLGAPDYEQYF; CDR3nt: TGTGCCAGCAGCTTAGGGGCCCCGGACTACGAGCAGTACTTC; d_gene: NA; j_gene: TRBJ2-7; v_gene: TRBV7-9; abundance: NA
CDR3aa: CSGGGEKAFF; CDR3nt: TGCAGCGGTGGTGGGGAGAAAGCTTTCTTT; d_gene: NA; j_gene: TRBJ1-1; v_gene: TRBV29-1; abundance: NA
CDR3aa: CSARRANGTAFRAFF; CDR3nt: TGCAGTGCTAGACGCGCCAACGGGACAGCCTTTAGGGCTTTCTTT; d_gene: TRBD1; j_gene: TRBJ1-1; v_gene: TRBV20-1; abundance: NA
CDR3aa: CASSPGQGAGDQETQYF; CDR3nt: TGTGCCAGCAGCCCCGGACAGGGGGCAGGTGACCAAGAGACCCAGTACTTC; d_gene: TRBD1; j_gene: TRBJ2-5; v_gene: TRBV7-9; abundance: many
CDR3aa: CASSHSNGLAGEISGANVLTF; CDR3nt: TGTGCCAGCAGCCACTCAAACGGACTAGCGGGGGAAATCTCTGGGGCCAACGTCCTGACTTTC; d_gene: TRBD2; j_gene: TRBJ2-6; v_gene: TRBV5-6; abundance: medium-sized
CDR3aa: CASSPQWGGENCFF; CDR3nt: NA; d_gene: NA; j_gene: TRBJ1-4; v_gene: TRBV7-2; abundance: NA
CDR3aa: CASSGGTLNTEAFF; CDR3nt: TGCGCCAGCAGTGGAGGGACACTCAACACTGAAGCTTTCTTT; d_gene: NA; j_gene: TRBJ1-1; v_gene: TRBV10-1; abundance: NA
CDR3aa: CASSFGTGVNTEAFF; CDR3nt: TGTGCCAGCAGCTTCGGGACAGGGGTCAACACTGAAGCTTTCTTT; d_gene: TRBD1; j_gene: TRBJ1-1; v_gene: TRBV11-1; abundance: medium-sized
CDR3aa: CASSIDRVHEQFF; CDR3nt: TGTGCCAGCAGCATTGACAGGGTCCATGAGCAGTTCTTC; d_gene: TRBD1; j_gene: TRBJ2-1; v_gene: TRBV11-2; abundance: many
CDR3aa: CSVLAPYEQYF; CDR3nt: TGCAGTGTGCTAGCCCCCTACGAGCAGTACTTC; d_gene: NA; j_gene: TRBJ2-7; v_gene: TRBV20-1; abundance: many
CDR3aa: CASRGDVGPYGYTF; CDR3nt: TGTGCCAGCAGGGGGGATGTTGGGCCCTATGGCTACACCTTC; d_gene: NA; j_gene: TRBJ1-2; v_gene: TRBV6-2/TRBV6-3; abundance: many
CDR3aa: CASSLGRMNTGELFF; CDR3nt: TGTGCCAGCAGCTTGGGCAGGATGAACACCGGGGAGCTGTTTTTT; d_gene: NA; j_gene: TRBJ2-2; v_gene: TRBV7-2; abundance: medium-sized
CDR3aa: CSARLGQGADEAFF; CDR3nt: TGCAGTGCTAGATTGGGACAGGGGGCGGATGAAGCTTTCTTT; d_gene: TRBD1; j_gene: TRBJ1-1; v_gene: TRBV20-1; abundance: many